Presented here are 28 T cell receptor beta chains from one specimen sequenced in a study of Ad26.COV2.S vaccination and SARS-CoV-2 variants. Described treatment: 19 received Ad26.COV2.S at low or high dose, single or two shots; roughly 5 received placebo; per-sample allocation not given. Repertoires come from day 63 after the first vaccine or placebo injection. Produced via immunoSEQ multiplex PCR; TCRdb's table is partial and in-frame only. The top ten clones hold around 10% of a sample with around 300,000 clones, approximately 86% of them seen once. The specimen comprised peripheral blood, sampled in a trial of Ad26.COV2.S vaccine versus placebo. The source of these receptors is a person aged 18-60 years who received the Ad26.COV2.S COVID-19 vaccine or a placebo.

The rearrangement joins TRBV9 to TRBJ2-7; 7 positions agree with TRBD1. Germline CDR1 and CDR2: SGDLS and YYNGEE. Trimming at V came to 4 bases and at J to 4 bases, leaving 8 bases not matched to a gene. This CDR3 spans 14 amino acids. CDR3 residues: CASSTQGEGYEQYF. The CDR3 coding sequence is TGTGCCAGCAGCACTCAGGGGGAAGGTTACGAGCAGTACTTC.

To note about this clone: The junction departs from the called germline gene at one end, perhaps through a read error. V gene TRBV5-1 combines with J gene TRBJ1-1; 11 nucleotides match TRBD1. In germline, CDR1 is SGHRS, CDR2 YFSETQ. CDR3 length equals 14 residues. The CDR3 loop reads CASTLGQGDTEAFF. The CDR3 DNA reads as TGCGCCAGCACCTTGGGACAGGGGGACACTGAAGCTTTCTTT.

Only a few counts were recorded for this clone. The rearrangement uses TRBV7-9 and TRBJ1-2; the D is unclear. Germline V CDR1 and CDR2: SEHNR, FQNEAQ (reference sequence). The CDR3 has 12 residues. Trimming took off 4 bases at V and 8 bases at J, with 11 bases between the two ends. The CDR3 loop reads CASSSQSEGYTF. The DNA for the CDR3 is TGTGCCAGCAGCTCCCAGAGCGAAGGCTACACCTTC.

This clone showed up just a few times. The chain uses TRBV5-1 and TRBJ2-1; the match to TRBD2 covers 13 bases. Germline assignment: CDR1 SGHRS and CDR2 YFSETQ. The CDR3 extends over 14 amino acids. V lost 7 bases and J lost 9; bases outside the gene matches: 7. The CDR3 DNA reads TGCGCCAGCGGCGAGGGACTAGCGGGGCTTGAGCAGTTCTTC. Translating it yields CASGEGLAGLEQFF. Full variable domain (outside the CDR3, taken from reference TRBV5-1 and TRBJ2-1): KAGVTQTPRYLIKTRGQQVTLSCSPISGHRSVSWYQQTPGQGLQFLFEYFSETQRNKGNFPGRFSGRQFSNSRSEMNVSTLELGDSALYLCASGEGLAGLEQFFGPGTRLTVL.

The chain recombines TRBV6-1 with TRBJ2-7; D possibly matches TRBD1 or TRBD2 (5 bases each). There are 12 residues in the CDR3. Trimming removed 2 bases at V and 12 bases at J, with 14 bases between. Germline CDR1 MNHNS, CDR2 SASEGT. Here the CDR3 reads CASSEWGPGVYF. The CDR3 DNA reads as TGTGCCAGCAGTGAATGGGGACCTGGCGTGTACTTC.

This clone was observed once. The genes are TRBV5-6 and TRBJ1-2; D unresolved. Germline assignment: CDR1 SGHDT and CDR2 YYEEEE. This CDR3 region has 11 residues. V was trimmed by 3 bases and J by 4 bases, leaving 4 bases between them. Written as DNA, the CDR3 is TGTGCCAGCAGCTCATCCTATGGCTACACCTTC. It is translated as CASSSSYGYTF.

V and J are TRBV20-1 and TRBJ2-5, with D tentatively TRBD2 (5 bases). The germline CDR1 and CDR2 sequences are DFQATT and SNEGSKA (reference sequence). The CDR3 loop spans 14 amino acids. Trimming took 3 bases from V and 4 from J, leaving 15 bases between them. The DNA for the CDR3 is TGCAGTGCTAGTAATCCTAGCTTTCTAGAGACCCAGTACTTC. It yields the protein CSASNPSFLETQYF.

The V gene is TRBV28, the J gene TRBJ2-7; D is ambiguous. Trimming stripped 6 bases from V and 3 bases from J, with 18 bases between. CDR1 and CDR2 (germline): MDHEN, SYDVKM. The CDR3 consists of 15 residues. The CDR3 loop reads CASSLQSRQGYEQYF. CDR3 DNA: TGTGCCAGCAGCCTACAATCCAGACAAGGCTACGAGCAGTACTTC.

In the case of this clone: The same CDR3 also results from other DNA sequences found in this sample. The CDR3 DNA follows: TGCGCCAGCAGCTCGGGGACAGGGCCCTACGAGCAGTACTTC. Residues: CASSSGTGPYEQYF. The V and J genes are TRBV5-1 and TRBJ2-7; 9 bases agree with TRBD1. The germline V gene has CDR1 SGHRS and CDR2 YFSETQ. This CDR3 is 14 amino acids long. The junction had 3 bases not matched to a gene; V was cut back by 3 bases and J by 2 bases.

CDR3 protein: CAIRASGTTDTQYF. In DNA, the CDR3 is TGTGCCATCAGGGCTAGCGGGACCACAGATACGCAGTATTTT. The rearrangement links TRBV10-3 to TRBJ2-3, with 9 bases fitting TRBD2. CDR3 length: 14 residues. The junction had 3 bases not matched to a gene; V was cut back by 6 bases and J by 2 bases. CDR1 is ENHRY, CDR2 SYGVKD, per germline.

This clone turned up a few times. This same CDR3 is encoded by further DNA sequences in the sample. The rearrangement joins TRBV10-3 to TRBJ2-2, with unresolved D. V was clipped by 4 bases and J by 1 base, with 4 bases between them. This CDR3 contains 13 residues. The germline V gene encodes CDR1 ENHRY and CDR2 SYGVKD. Here the CDR3 reads CAISGGNTGELFF. The CDR3 nucleotides are TGTGCCATCAGTGGCGGGAACACCGGGGAGCTGTTTTTT.

This clone occurred a few times. A junction boundary mismatches the germline segment, possibly from a read error. The chain employs TRBV7-7 and TRBJ1-5, with TRBD1 as a possible D gene (6 bases). This CDR3 contains 17 residues. Germline CDR1 reads SSHAT; CDR2 reads FNYEAQ (reference sequence). The CDR3 sequence is CASSLGRRGPIRQPQHF. The CDR3 nucleotides are TGTGCTAGCAGCTTAGGCCGCAGGGGCCCGATCCGACAGCCCCAGCATTTT.

The sample holds one count of this clone. The chain joins TRBV9 to TRBJ1-1, with 8 bases that match TRBD1. J lost 1 base, V lost 4 bases, and 3 bases had no gene match. Germline CDR1 is SGDLS and CDR2 is YYNGEE. This CDR3 spans 14 amino acids. CDR3 in DNA: TGTGCCAGCAGCCCAGGACAGGGGAACACTGAAGCTTTCTTT. Its protein product is CASSPGQGNTEAFF.

V and J are TRBV28 and TRBJ2-5, with TRBD1 identical over 10 bases. CDR1 and CDR2 from the germline V gene are MDHEN and SYDVKM. This CDR3 contains 18 residues. V was pared by 3 bases and J by 3 bases, with 13 bases of the junction left unmatched. The CDR3 region has the DNA TGTGCCAGCAGTTTTAGGACAGGGGGACAGGGGCTAAAAGAGACCCAGTACTTC. Residues: CASSFRTGGQGLKETQYF.

The rearrangement links TRBV6-6 to TRBJ1-2; D is undetermined. Germline CDR1 is MNHNY and CDR2 is SVGAGI (reference sequence). Trimming left V 2 bases short and J 7 bases short, with 11 bases between. The CDR3 has 13 amino acids. The CDR3 here is CASSYGSTGGYTF. Here the CDR3 DNA reads TGTGCCAGCAGTTACGGGTCCACGGGTGGCTACACCTTC.

V gene TRBV6-2 or TRBV6-3 combines with J gene TRBJ2-1; TRBD2 aligns across 11 bases. This CDR3 has 16 amino acids. The ends lost 6 bases at V and 6 bases at J; junction bases unmatched: 10. The germline CDR1 and CDR2 sequences are MNHEY and SVGEGT. CDR3 region: CASSPHSGGARNEQFF. The CDR3 DNA reads TGTGCCAGCAGCCCACATAGCGGGGGGGCCCGCAATGAGCAGTTCTTC.

The chain carries TRBV9 and TRBJ2-1; 10 nucleotides align to TRBD1. After removal of 4 bases from V and 3 bases from J, the junction contained 13 bases not matched to a gene. The CDR3 is 18 residues long. The germline V gene encodes CDR1 SGDLS and CDR2 YYNGEE. The CDR3 DNA follows: TGTGCCAGCAGCCCTCCCGGGACAGGGGTCAAATTCTACAATGAGCAGTTCTTC. It yields the protein CASSPPGTGVKFYNEQFF. Based on the CDR3 plus reference TRBV9 and TRBJ2-1, the full variable domain is DSGVTQTPKHLITATGQRVTLRCSPRSGDLSVYWYQQSLDQGLQFLIQYYNGEERAKGNILERFSAQQFPDLHSELNLSSLELGDSALYFCASSPPGTGVKFYNEQFFGPGTRLTVL.

This clone was counted a single time. The genes are TRBV14 and TRBJ1-1, with D maybe TRBD1 (5 bases). Germline CDR1 SGHDN, CDR2 FVKESK. The CDR3 has 13 amino acids. V lost 2 bases and J lost 11, with 15 bases in between. This CDR3 reads CASSQLRLGEAFF. CDR3 nucleotide sequence: TGTGCCAGCAGCCAACTTAGACTAGGGGAGGCTTTCTTT.

As DNA, the CDR3 is TGTGCCAGCAGCCGCGGGGGGACTAGCGGCCAAGAGACCCAGTACTTC. Translating it yields CASSRGGTSGQETQYF. The rearrangement joins TRBV28 to TRBJ2-5, with 11 bases fitting TRBD2. Germline trimming cut 6 bases from V and 1 base from J; bases unmatched to any gene: 7. Germline-derived CDR1 and CDR2 are MDHEN and SYDVKM. The CDR3 covers 16 residues.

V is TRBV7-3 and J is TRBJ2-3; 8 bases are a match to TRBD2. The CDR3 is 16 amino acids. The germline V gene has CDR1 SGHTA and CDR2 FQGTGA. Unmatched junction bases numbered 8, after V lost 1 base and J lost 5 bases. The chain's CDR3 is CASSLIGAGEEDTQYF. The CDR3 DNA reads as TGTGCCAGCAGCTTAATTGGAGCGGGAGAGGAAGATACGCAGTATTTT.

The chain links TRBV6-5 to TRBJ2-7; D call uncertain. Germline V CDR1 and CDR2: MNHEY, SVGAGI. V dropped 0 bases and J dropped 3 bases, with 9 bases sitting between them. The CDR3 sequence is 14 residues long. In nucleotides, the CDR3 is TGTGCCAGCAGTTACTCTAGGTGGGGCTACGAGCAGTACTTC. The encoded protein is CASSYSRWGYEQYF.

V and J are TRBV7-9 and TRBJ2-7, with D hard to call. The CDR3 has 12 amino acids. The germline V and J ends were trimmed by 5 bases and 5 bases, with 10 bases remaining between them. From germline, CDR1 is SEHNR and CDR2 FQNEAQ (reference sequence). Here the CDR3 reads CASSLGRDEQYF. The CDR3 coding sequence is TGTGCCAGCAGCCTAGGAAGGGACGAGCAGTACTTC.

V gene TRBV7-9 combines with J gene TRBJ2-7; D remains ambiguous. Trimming cost V 5 bases and J 3 bases, with 14 bases left between them. The CDR3 sequence is 14 residues long. The germline gives CDR1 SEHNR, CDR2 FQNEAQ (reference sequence). CDR3 coding DNA: TGTGCCAGCAGCCGAGACATCGAACGCTACGAGCAGTACTTC. Translated: CASSRDIERYEQYF.

The V call is TRBV18, the J call TRBJ2-7; 8 bases align to TRBD1. The CDR3 extends over 14 amino acids. Per the germline V gene, CDR1 is KGHSH and CDR2 is LQKENI. J lost 6 bases, V lost 5 bases, and 9 bases had no gene match. The CDR3 loop reads CASSSDRARVEQYF. The CDR3 DNA reads TGTGCCAGCTCATCGGACAGGGCCAGGGTCGAGCAGTACTTC.

This clone was seen once. At one of its ends the junction is not consistent with the germline gene, which may arise from a read error. CDR3 region: CASREEQGGAEAFF. CDR3 DNA sequence: TGTGCCAGCAGGGAAGAACAGGGAGGGGCTGAAGCTTTCTTT. This chain joins TRBV2 and TRBJ1-1; D is possibly TRBD1 (6 bases). The CDR3 spans 14 residues. Per germline, CDR1 SNHLY and CDR2 FYNNEI.

The genes are TRBV6-2 or TRBV6-3 and TRBJ2-1; D perhaps matches TRBD1 (5 bases). V was shortened by 4 bases and J by 9 bases, with 10 bases between the two germline ends. Germline V lookup: CDR1 MNHEY, CDR2 SVGEGT. The length of the CDR3 is 12 residues. In nucleotides, the CDR3 is TGTGCCAGCAGTTTAACGCAGGGTGAGCAGTTCTTC. It is translated as CASSLTQGEQFF.

The rearrangement uses TRBV2 and TRBJ1-2, with D possibly matching TRBD1 (5 bases). CDR1 SNHLY and CDR2 FYNNEI come from the germline V gene. The CDR3 runs 13 residues. Deletions cut 6 bases from V and 4 bases from J, with 12 bases between. The CDR3 nucleotides read TGTGCCAGCAGCCTGCAGGGCTTCTATGGCTACACCTTC. Translated: CASSLQGFYGYTF.

CDR3 bases: TGTGCCAGCAGCCCCCGAACTAGCGGGAGGTACACAGATACGCAGTATTTT. Translating it yields CASSPRTSGRYTDTQYF. The chain combines TRBV13 with TRBJ2-3; TRBD2 matches at 12 bases. Germline assignment: CDR1 PRHDT and CDR2 FYEKMQ (reference sequence). V gave up 5 bases and J gave up 2 bases; unmatched junction bases: 8. The CDR3 consists of 17 residues.